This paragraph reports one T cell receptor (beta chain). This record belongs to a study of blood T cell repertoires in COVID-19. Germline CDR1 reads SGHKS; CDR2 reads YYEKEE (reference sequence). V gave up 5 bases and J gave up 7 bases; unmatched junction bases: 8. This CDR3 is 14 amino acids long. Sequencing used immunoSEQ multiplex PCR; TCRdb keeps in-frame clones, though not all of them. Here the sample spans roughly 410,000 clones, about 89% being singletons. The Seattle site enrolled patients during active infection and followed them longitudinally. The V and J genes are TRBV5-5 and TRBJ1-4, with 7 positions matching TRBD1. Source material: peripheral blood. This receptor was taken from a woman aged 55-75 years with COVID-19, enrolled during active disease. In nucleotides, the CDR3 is TGTGCCAGCAGACCTAGGGGGCTGGGTGAAAAACTGTTTTTT. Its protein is CASRPRGLGEKLFF.